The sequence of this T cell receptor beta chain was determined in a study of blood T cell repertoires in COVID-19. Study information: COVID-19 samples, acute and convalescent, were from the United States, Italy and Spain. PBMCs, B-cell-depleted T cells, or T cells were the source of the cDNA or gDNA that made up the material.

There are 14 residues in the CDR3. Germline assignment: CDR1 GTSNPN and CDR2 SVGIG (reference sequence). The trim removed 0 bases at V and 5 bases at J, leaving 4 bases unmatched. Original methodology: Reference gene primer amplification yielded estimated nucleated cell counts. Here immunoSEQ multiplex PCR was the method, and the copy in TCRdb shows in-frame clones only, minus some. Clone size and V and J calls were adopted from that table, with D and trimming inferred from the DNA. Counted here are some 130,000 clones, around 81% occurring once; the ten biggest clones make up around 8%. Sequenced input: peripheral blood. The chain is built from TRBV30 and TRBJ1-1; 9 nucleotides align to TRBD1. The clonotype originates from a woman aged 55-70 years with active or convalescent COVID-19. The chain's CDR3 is CAWSVGQGETEAFF. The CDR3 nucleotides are TGTGCCTGGAGTGTGGGACAGGGAGAAACTGAAGCTTTCTTT.